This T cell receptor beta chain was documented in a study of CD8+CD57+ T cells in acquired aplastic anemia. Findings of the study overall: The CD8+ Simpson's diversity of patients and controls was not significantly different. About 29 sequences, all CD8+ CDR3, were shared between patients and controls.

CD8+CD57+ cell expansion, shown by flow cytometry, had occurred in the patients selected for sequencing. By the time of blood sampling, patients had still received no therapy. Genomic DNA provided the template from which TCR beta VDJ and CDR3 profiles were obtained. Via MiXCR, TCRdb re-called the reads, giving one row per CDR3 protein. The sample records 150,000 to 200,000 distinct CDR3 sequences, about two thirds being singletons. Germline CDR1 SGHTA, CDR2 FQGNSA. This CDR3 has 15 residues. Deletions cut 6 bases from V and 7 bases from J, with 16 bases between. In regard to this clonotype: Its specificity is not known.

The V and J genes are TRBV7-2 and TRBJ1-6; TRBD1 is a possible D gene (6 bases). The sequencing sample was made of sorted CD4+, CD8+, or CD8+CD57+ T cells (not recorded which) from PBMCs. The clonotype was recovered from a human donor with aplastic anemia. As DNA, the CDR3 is TGTGCCAGCAGGACGCAAGGACAGCCAAATTCACCCCTCCACTTT. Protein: CASRTQGQPNSPLHF.